This TCR beta chain comes out of a study of blood T cell repertoires in COVID-19. The CDR3 length is 13 residues. Trimming shortened V by 6 bases and J by 0 bases, and 9 bases separated the two germline ends. Libraries were prepared by immunoSEQ multiplex PCR; TCRdb keeps only in-frame clonotypes and omits some of them. Counted here are roughly 200,000 clones, less than 90% occurring once; the ten biggest clones make up 1.5% to 2%. This clone was detected only a few times. Sequencing used peripheral blood. The J gene is TRBJ2-7, the V gene TRBV12-3 or TRBV12-4; possible D gene TRBD2, 6 bases. The receptor's source is a man aged 70 or older with acute or convalescent COVID-19. CDR3 amino acids: CASRYGSSYEQYF. For the CDR3, the DNA is TGTGCCAGCAGGTACGGGAGCTCCTACGAGCAGTACTTC.